This passage covers 11 T cell receptor beta chains from one sample sequenced in a study of OX40 agonist ivuxolimab in advanced cancers. The library was generated by the immunoSEQ multiplex PCR assay. TCRdb retrieved this table from immuneACCESS and kept in-frame rearrangements only. Not all clones are present; in checked studies, unresolved V genes account for under half, and no reason is known for the remainder. The sample yields about 57,000 clones; over 80% were counted once. Roughly 22% of the sample rests with the top ten. The sample in question was CD4+ or CD8+ T cells sorted from blood, obtained in a trial of the OX40 agonist ivuxolimab. The receptors were gathered from an adult with an advanced solid tumor such as melanoma, head and neck, liver or kidney cancer.

This chain joins TRBV4-2 and TRBJ2-5, with D maybe TRBD1 (7 bases). V lost 0 bases and J 5 bases, leaving 22 bases between the germline ends. The CDR3 length is 18 residues. Germline CDR1 LGHNA, CDR2 YNFKEQ. CDR3 bases: TGTGCCAGCAGCCAAGATCTTTCAACAGGGGAGGCCTGGGAGACCCAGTACTTC. It yields the protein CASSQDLSTGEAWETQYF.

In DNA form, the CDR3 reads TGTGCCAGCAGCACACACGGAGACAAAGCCTACAATGAGCAGTTCTTC. Translating gives CASSTHGDKAYNEQFF. The chain combines TRBV9 with TRBJ2-1; D is unclear. The length of the CDR3 is 16 residues. V was shortened by 4 bases and J by 2 bases, with 16 bases between the two germline ends. CDR1 is SGDLS, CDR2 YYNGEE, per germline.

The CDR3 loop is CASTWGSKQYF. CDR3 coding DNA: TGTGCCAGCACCTGGGGGAGCAAGCAGTATTTT. This chain links TRBV27 with TRBJ2-3; D could derive from TRBD1 or TRBD2 (5 bases each). The CDR3 sequence is 11 residues long. Per the germline V gene, CDR1 is MNHEY and CDR2 is SMNVEV (reference sequence). The V end was cut by 7 bases, the J end by 11 bases, with 13 bases between.

The count of this clone is one. The chain is built from TRBV6-5 and TRBJ1-4; D call uncertain. The CDR3 length is 14 residues. V was pared by 4 bases and J by 10 bases, with 16 bases between. Germline CDR1 is MNHEY and CDR2 is SVGAGI. The CDR3 loop reads CASSSVPGDGKLFF. DNA for the CDR3: TGTGCCAGCAGTTCTGTCCCTGGAGATGGAAAACTGTTTTTT.

This chain uses TRBV18 with TRBJ2-7, with 12 bases identical to TRBD1. Germline V lookup: CDR1 KGHSH, CDR2 LQKENI. This CDR3 is built from 18 residues. With V trimmed by 3 bases and J by 4 bases, 13 bases remained unmatched. The CDR3 nucleotides are TGTGCCAGCTCACCGCTCCTCGAACCGGGACAGGGGGCTTACGAGCAGTACTTC. Protein sequence: CASSPLLEPGQGAYEQYF.

The rearrangement links TRBV7-3 to TRBJ1-3; D call uncertain. The CDR3 extends over 15 amino acids. Trimming shortened V by 4 bases and J by 0 bases, and 10 bases separated the two germline ends. CDR1 SGHTA and CDR2 FQGTGA come from the germline V gene. The CDR3 nucleotides read TGTGCCAGCAGCTCGCGGGCGAGCTCTGGAAACACCATATATTTT. This gives the protein CASSSRASSGNTIYF.

The chain carries TRBV9 and TRBJ2-1; D might be TRBD2 (5 bases). The CDR3 is 17 residues long. Trimming pared 0 bases from V and 0 bases from J, leaving 13 bases between. CDR1 and CDR2 (germline): SGDLS, YYNGEE. CDR3 sequence: CASSVARETISYNEQFF. In DNA form, the CDR3 reads TGTGCCAGCAGCGTAGCTAGGGAGACGATCTCCTACAATGAGCAGTTCTTC.

This chain joins TRBV11-2 and TRBJ2-3, with D perhaps TRBD2 (5 bases). Trimming took off 0 bases at V and 2 bases at J, with 9 bases between the two ends. Germline CDR1 reads SGHAT; CDR2 reads FQNNGV. CDR3 length equals 15 residues. CDR3 nucleotide sequence: TGTGCCAGCAGCTTAGAGCCTAGCTTCACAGATACGCAGTATTTT. Translating gives CASSLEPSFTDTQYF.

V usage is TRBV9 and J usage is TRBJ2-7; 9 bases are a match to TRBD1. Unmatched junction bases numbered 7, after V lost 3 bases and J lost 3 bases. This CDR3 has 15 residues. The germline gives CDR1 SGDLS, CDR2 YYNGEE. CDR3 coding DNA: TGTGCCAGCAGCGCCACCGGGACAGGGAACTACGAGCAGTACTTC. Protein sequence: CASSATGTGNYEQYF. The whole variable domain, remainder taken from reference TRBV9 and TRBJ2-7, is DSGVTQTPKHLITATGQRVTLRCSPRSGDLSVYWYQQSLDQGLQFLIQYYNGEERAKGNILERFSAQQFPDLHSELNLSSLELGDSALYFCASSATGTGNYEQYFGPGTRLTVT.

J is TRBJ1-3 and V is TRBV18; 8 positions match TRBD1. The CDR3 runs 16 residues. CDR1 KGHSH and CDR2 LQKENI come from the germline V gene. Trimming cost V 3 bases and J 6 bases; bases outside gene matches: 10. The DNA of the CDR3 is TGTGCCAGCTCACCCGAGACAGGGGTGAAATTAAACACCATATATTTT. This encodes CASSPETGVKLNTIYF.

The chain is built from TRBV6-5 and TRBJ2-3, with D perhaps TRBD2 (6 bases). Trimming pared 4 bases from V and 1 base from J, leaving 15 bases between. The germline V gene encodes CDR1 MNHEY and CDR2 SVGAGI. The CDR3 length is 16 residues. Here the CDR3 reads CASSSLGGSGTDTQYF. CDR3 coding DNA: TGTGCCAGCAGTTCCCTGGGAGGTAGCGGCACAGATACGCAGTATTTT.